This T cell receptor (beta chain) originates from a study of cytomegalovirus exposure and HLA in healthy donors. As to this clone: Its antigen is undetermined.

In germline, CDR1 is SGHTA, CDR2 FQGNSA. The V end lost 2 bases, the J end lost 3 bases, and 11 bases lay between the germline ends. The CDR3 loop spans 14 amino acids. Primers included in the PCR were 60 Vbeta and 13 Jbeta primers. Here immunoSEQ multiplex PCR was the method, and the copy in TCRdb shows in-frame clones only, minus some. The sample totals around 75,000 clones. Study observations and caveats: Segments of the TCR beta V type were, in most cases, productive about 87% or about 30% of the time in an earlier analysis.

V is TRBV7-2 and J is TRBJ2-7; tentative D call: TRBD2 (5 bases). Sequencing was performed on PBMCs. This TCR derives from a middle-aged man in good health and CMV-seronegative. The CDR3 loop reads CASSLQLVDYEQYF. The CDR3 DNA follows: TGTGCCAGCAGCTTACAACTAGTAGACTACGAGCAGTACTTC.